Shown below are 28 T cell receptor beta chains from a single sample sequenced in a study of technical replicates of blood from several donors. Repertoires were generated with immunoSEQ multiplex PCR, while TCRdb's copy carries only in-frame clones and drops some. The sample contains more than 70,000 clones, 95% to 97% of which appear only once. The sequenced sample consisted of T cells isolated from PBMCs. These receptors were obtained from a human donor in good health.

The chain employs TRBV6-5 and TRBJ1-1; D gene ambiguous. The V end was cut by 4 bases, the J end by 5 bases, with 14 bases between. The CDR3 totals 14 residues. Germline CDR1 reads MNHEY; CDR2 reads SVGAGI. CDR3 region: CASSFARLRTEAFF. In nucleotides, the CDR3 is TGTGCCAGCAGTTTCGCCCGTTTGAGGACTGAAGCTTTCTTT.

The CDR3 nucleotides are TGTGCCTGGAGACCTAACAGGGGCGAGCAGTACTTC. It yields the protein CAWRPNRGEQYF. The chain combines TRBV30 with TRBJ2-7; TRBD1 aligns across 7 bases. J lost 6 bases, V lost 3 bases, and 5 bases had no gene match. CDR1 GTSNPN and CDR2 SVGIG come from the germline V gene (reference sequence). CDR3 length: 12 residues.

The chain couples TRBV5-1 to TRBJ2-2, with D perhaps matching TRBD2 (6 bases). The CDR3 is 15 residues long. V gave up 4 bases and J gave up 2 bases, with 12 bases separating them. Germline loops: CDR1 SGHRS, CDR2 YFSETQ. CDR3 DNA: TGCGCCAGCAGCGAGCGGGTGCCTAACACCGGGGAGCTGTTTTTT. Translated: CASSERVPNTGELFF. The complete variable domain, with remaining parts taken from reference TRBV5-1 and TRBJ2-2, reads KAGVTQTPRYLIKTRGQQVTLSCSPISGHRSVSWYQQTPGQGLQFLFEYFSETQRNKGNFPGRFSGRQFSNSRSEMNVSTLELGDSALYLCASSERVPNTGELFFGEGSRLTVL.

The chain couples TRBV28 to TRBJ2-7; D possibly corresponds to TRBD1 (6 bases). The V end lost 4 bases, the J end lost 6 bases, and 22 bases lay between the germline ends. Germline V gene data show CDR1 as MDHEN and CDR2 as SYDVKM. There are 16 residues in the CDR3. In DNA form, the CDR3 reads TGTGCCAGCAGTTCACCCGGGTCGGACAGCCTCGCCGAGCAGTACTTC. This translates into CASSSPGSDSLAEQYF. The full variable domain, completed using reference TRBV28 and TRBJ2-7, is DVKVTQSSRYLVKRTGEKVFLECVQDMDHENMFWYRQDPGLGLRLIYFSYDVKMKEKGDIPEGYSVSREKKERFSLILESASTNQTSMYLCASSSPGSDSLAEQYFGPGTRLTVT.

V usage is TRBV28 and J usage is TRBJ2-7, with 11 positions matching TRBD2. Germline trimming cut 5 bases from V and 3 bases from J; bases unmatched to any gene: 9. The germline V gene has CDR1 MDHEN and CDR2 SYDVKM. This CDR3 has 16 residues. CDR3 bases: TGTGCCAGCAGTCGGCCTAGCGGGAGGCCCGACTACGAGCAGTACTTC. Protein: CASSRPSGRPDYEQYF. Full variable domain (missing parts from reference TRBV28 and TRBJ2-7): DVKVTQSSRYLVKRTGEKVFLECVQDMDHENMFWYRQDPGLGLRLIYFSYDVKMKEKGDIPEGYSVSREKKERFSLILESASTNQTSMYLCASSRPSGRPDYEQYFGPGTRLTVT.

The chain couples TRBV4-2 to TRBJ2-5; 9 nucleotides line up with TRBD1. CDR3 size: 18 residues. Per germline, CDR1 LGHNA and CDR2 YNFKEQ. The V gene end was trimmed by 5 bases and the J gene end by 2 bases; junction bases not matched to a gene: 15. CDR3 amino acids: CASSKWYRDRVVQETQYF. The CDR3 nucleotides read TGTGCCAGCAGCAAATGGTACCGGGACAGGGTTGTACAAGAGACCCAGTACTTC.

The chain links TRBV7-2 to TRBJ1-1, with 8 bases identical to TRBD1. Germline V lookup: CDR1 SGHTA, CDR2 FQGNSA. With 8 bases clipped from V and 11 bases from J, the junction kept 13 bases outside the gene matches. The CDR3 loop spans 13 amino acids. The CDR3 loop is CASGSTQGARAFF. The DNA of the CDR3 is TGTGCCAGCGGCTCCACTCAGGGGGCGCGGGCTTTCTTT.

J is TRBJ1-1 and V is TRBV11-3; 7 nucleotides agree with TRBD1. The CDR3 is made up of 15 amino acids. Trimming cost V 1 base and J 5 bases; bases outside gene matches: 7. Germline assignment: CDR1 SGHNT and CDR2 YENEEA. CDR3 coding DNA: TGTGCCAGCAGCTTAGGGGGACAGAGGACAACTGAAGCTTTCTTT. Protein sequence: CASSLGGQRTTEAFF.

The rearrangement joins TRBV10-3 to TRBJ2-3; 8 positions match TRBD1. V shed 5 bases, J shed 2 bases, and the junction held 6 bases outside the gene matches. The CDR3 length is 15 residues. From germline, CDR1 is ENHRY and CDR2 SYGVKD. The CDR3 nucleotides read TGTGCCATCAGTTTCAGGGGACAGGACACAGATACGCAGTATTTT. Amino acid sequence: CAISFRGQDTDTQYF.

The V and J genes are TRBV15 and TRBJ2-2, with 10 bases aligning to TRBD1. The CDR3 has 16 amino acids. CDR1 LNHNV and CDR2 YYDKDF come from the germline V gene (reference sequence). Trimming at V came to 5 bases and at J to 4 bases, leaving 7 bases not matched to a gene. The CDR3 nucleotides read TGTGCCACCAGCCTTCACCGGGACAGGGGCACCGGGGAGCTGTTTTTT. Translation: CATSLHRDRGTGELFF.

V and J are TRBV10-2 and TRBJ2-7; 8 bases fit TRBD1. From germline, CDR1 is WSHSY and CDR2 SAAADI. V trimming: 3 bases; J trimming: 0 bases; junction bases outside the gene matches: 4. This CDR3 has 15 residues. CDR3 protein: CASSEPGQVSYEQYF. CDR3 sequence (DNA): TGCGCCAGCAGTGAACCGGGACAGGTCTCCTACGAGCAGTACTTC.

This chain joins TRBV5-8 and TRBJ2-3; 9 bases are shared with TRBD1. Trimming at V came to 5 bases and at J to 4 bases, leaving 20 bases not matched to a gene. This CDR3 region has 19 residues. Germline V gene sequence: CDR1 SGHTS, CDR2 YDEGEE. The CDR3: CASRQPGQGGTKRADTQYF. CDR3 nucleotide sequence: TGTGCCAGCAGACAACCGGGACAGGGAGGTACTAAACGGGCAGATACGCAGTATTTT.

The CDR3 nucleotides read TGCGCCAGCAGCTTGGCACAGGGGGCGATTATGAACACTGAAGCTTTCTTT. It is translated as CASSLAQGAIMNTEAFF. The rearrangement joins TRBV5-1 to TRBJ1-1, with 9 bases matching TRBD1. Germline V gives CDR1 SGHRS, CDR2 YFSETQ. The V gene end was trimmed by 0 bases and the J gene end by 0 bases; junction bases not matched to a gene: 6. CDR3 size: 17 residues.

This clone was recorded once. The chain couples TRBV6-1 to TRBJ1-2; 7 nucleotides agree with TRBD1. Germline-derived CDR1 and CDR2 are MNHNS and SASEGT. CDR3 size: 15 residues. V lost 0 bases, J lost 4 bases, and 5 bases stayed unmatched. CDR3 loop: CASSEAGTAFYGYTF. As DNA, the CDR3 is TGTGCCAGCAGTGAAGCCGGGACAGCTTTCTATGGCTACACCTTC.

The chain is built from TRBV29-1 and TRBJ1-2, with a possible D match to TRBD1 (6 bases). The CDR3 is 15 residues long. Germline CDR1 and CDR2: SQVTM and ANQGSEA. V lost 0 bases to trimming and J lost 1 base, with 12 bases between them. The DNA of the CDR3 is TGCAGCGTTGAAGAGTGGGCAGGGGTTAACTATGGCTACACCTTC. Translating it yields CSVEEWAGVNYGYTF. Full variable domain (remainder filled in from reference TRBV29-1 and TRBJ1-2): SAVISQKPSRDICQRGTSLTIQCQVDSQVTMMFWYRQQPGQSLTLIATANQGSEATYESGFVIDKFPISRPNLTFSTLTVSNMSPEDSSIYLCSVEEWAGVNYGYTFGSGTRLTVV.

CDR3 residues: CASSVWGQGSTDTQYF. CDR3 sequence (DNA): TGTGCCAGTAGTGTATGGGGACAGGGAAGCACAGATACGCAGTATTTT. The rearrangement joins TRBV19 to TRBJ2-3; TRBD1 matches 9 bases. V shed 5 bases and J 0 bases; nucleotides not matched to a gene: 6. This CDR3 spans 16 amino acids. The germline V gene has CDR1 LNHDA and CDR2 SQIVND (reference sequence).

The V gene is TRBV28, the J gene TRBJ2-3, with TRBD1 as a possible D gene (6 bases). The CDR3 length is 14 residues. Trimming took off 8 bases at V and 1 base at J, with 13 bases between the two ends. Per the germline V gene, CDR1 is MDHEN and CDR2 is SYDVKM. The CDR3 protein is CASAPGHGTDTQYF. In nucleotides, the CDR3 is TGTGCCAGCGCCCCGGGACACGGCACAGATACGCAGTATTTT.

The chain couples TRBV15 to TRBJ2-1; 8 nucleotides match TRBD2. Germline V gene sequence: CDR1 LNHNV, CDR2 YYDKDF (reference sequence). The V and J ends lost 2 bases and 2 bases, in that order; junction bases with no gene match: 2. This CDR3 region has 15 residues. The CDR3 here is CATSRPLAAYNEQFF. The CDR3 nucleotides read TGTGCCACCAGCAGACCACTAGCGGCCTACAATGAGCAGTTCTTC.

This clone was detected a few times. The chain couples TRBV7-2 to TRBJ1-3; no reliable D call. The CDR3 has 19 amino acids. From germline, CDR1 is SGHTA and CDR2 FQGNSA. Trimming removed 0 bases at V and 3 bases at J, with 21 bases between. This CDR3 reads CASSLAPLSPGAYGNTIYF. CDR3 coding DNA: TGTGCCAGCAGCTTAGCGCCTTTGTCACCCGGAGCCTATGGAAACACCATATATTTT.

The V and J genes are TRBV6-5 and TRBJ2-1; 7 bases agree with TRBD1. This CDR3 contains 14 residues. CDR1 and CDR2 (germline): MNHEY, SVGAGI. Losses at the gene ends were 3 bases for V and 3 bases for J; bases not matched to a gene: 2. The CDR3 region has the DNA TGTGCCAGCAGTTATCGGGACAGCTACAATGAGCAGTTCTTC. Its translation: CASSYRDSYNEQFF.

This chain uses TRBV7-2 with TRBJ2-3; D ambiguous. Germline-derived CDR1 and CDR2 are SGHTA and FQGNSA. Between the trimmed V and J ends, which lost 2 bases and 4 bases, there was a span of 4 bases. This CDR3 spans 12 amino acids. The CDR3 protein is CASSLFADTQYF. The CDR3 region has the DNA TGTGCCAGCAGCTTATTCGCAGATACGCAGTATTTT.

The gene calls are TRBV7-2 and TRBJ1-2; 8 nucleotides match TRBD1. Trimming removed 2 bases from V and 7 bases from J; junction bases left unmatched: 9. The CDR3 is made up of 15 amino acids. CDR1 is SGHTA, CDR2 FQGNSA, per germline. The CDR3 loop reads CASSLIQGAGTGYTF. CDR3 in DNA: TGTGCCAGCAGCTTAATTCAGGGGGCTGGAACTGGCTACACCTTC.

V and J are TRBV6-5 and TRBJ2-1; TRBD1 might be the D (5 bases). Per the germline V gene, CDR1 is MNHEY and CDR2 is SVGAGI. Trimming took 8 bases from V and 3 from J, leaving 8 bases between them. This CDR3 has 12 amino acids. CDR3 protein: CASRRGYNEQFF. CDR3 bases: TGTGCCAGCCGAAGGGGCTACAATGAGCAGTTCTTC.

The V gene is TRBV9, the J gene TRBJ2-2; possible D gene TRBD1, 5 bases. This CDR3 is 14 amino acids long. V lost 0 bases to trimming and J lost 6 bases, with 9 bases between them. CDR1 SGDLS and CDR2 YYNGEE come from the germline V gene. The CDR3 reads CASSVALGAGELFF. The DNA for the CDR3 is TGTGCCAGCAGCGTAGCTCTAGGGGCCGGGGAGCTGTTTTTT.

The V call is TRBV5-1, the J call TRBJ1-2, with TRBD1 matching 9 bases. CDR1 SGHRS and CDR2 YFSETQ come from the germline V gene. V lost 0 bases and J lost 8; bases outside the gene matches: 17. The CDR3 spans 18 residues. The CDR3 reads CASSLVSFLGQGGRGYTF. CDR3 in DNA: TGCGCCAGCAGCTTGGTCTCCTTCTTGGGACAGGGAGGTAGAGGCTACACCTTC.

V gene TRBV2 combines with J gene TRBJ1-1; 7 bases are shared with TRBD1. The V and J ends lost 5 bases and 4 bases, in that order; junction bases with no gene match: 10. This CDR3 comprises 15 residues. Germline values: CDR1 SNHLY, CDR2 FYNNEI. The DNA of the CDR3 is TGTGCCAGCAGTACCCAGGGGGTTAGTTTCACTGAAGCTTTCTTT. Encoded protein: CASSTQGVSFTEAFF.

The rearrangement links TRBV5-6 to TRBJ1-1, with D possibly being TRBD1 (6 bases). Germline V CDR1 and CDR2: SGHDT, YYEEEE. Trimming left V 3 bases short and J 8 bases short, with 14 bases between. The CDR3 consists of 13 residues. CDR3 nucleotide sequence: TGTGCCAGCAGCTCCGGGGTAGGACAGGAAGCTTTCTTT. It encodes CASSSGVGQEAFF.

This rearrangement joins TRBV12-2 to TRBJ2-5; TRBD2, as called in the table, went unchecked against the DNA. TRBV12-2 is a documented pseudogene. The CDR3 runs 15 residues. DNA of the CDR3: TGTGCAAGTCGCTCGCACCGGGACTCTCAAGAGACCCAGTACTTC. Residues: CASRSHRDSQETQYF.